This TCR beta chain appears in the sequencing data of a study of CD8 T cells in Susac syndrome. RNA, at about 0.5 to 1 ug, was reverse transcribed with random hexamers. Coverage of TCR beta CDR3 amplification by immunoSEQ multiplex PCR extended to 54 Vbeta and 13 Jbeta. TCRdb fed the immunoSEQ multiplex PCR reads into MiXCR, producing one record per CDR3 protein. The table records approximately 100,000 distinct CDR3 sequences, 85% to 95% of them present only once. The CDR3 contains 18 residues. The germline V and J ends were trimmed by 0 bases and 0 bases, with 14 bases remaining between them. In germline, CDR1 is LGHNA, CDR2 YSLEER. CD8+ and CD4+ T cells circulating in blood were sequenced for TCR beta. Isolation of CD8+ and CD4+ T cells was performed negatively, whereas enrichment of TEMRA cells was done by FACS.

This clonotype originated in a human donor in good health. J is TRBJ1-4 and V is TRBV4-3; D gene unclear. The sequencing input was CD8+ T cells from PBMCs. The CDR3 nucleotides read TGCGCCAGCAGCCAAGATGGGCAGACCGATGCAACTAATGAAAAACTGTTTTTT. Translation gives CASSQDGQTDATNEKLFF.